The 20 T cell receptor beta chains listed next were all sequenced from one sample in a study of cytomegalovirus exposure and HLA in healthy donors. PCR primers comprised 60 Vbeta and 13 Jbeta primers. The repertoire was sequenced with immunoSEQ multiplex PCR; TCRdb's copy has only in-frame clones and lacks some. The table includes 110,000 to 150,000 clones, more than 9.5% detected once. Sequencing was performed on PBMCs. Receptors originate from a man in his forties or fifties in good health and CMV-seronegative.

This clone was recorded a few times. This chain connects TRBV5-1 to TRBJ1-5; unclear D gene. The CDR3 runs 13 residues. Per germline, CDR1 SGHRS and CDR2 YFSETQ. V was clipped by 4 bases and J by 5 bases, with 10 bases between them. CDR3 DNA sequence: TGCGCCAGCAGCCTGAACCCAGATCAGCCCCAGCATTTT. Its translation is CASSLNPDQPQHF.

This clone turned up a few times. The chain is built from TRBV6-5 and TRBJ1-2; 7 nucleotides match TRBD1. After removal of 6 bases from V and 5 bases from J, the junction contained 6 bases not matched to a gene. This CDR3 is built from 13 residues. CDR1 is MNHEY, CDR2 SVGAGI, per germline. CDR3 residues: CASRSTGRYGYTF. The CDR3 DNA sequence: TGTGCCAGCAGATCGACAGGGAGGTATGGCTACACCTTC.

This clone was seen a handful of times. This sequence joins TRBV5-1 and TRBJ2-5; weak D call: TRBD2 (6 bases). The J call may not be correct, given that the DNA end is closer to TRBJ2-7. The CDR3 has 14 residues. Germline V gene sequence: CDR1 SGHRS, CDR2 YFSETQ. The CDR3 coding sequence is TGCGCCAGCAATCGGGAGAGTTCTAGGTACGAGCAGTACTTC. Translating gives CASNRESSRYEQYF.

In its sample, this clone was seen a few times. This chain uses TRBV7-3 with TRBJ1-1; possible D gene TRBD1, 5 bases. CDR1 and CDR2 (germline): SGHTA, FQGTGA. V was cut by 6 bases and J by 5 bases, with 16 bases left in between. This CDR3 contains 14 residues. The CDR3 DNA is TGTGCCAGCAGTACCTCGCCAGGGCAAACTGAAGCTTTCTTT. It is translated as CASSTSPGQTEAFF.

The chain has TRBV5-1 and TRBJ2-7; TRBD1 matches 9 bases. The CDR3 is 16 residues long. CDR1 and CDR2 (germline): SGHRS, YFSETQ. V was pared by 4 bases and J by 3 bases, with 11 bases of the junction left unmatched. The DNA for the CDR3 is TGCGCCAGCAGCCCCGAACCGGGACAGGGCCACTACGAGCAGTACTTC. Its protein product is CASSPEPGQGHYEQYF.

This clone showed up just a few times. This chain joins TRBV30 and TRBJ2-7; D is uncertain. The V gene lost 2 bases and the J gene lost 2 bases, with 7 bases spanning the gap. The CDR3 has 12 amino acids. Germline-derived CDR1 and CDR2 are GTSNPN and SVGIG (reference sequence). The DNA of the CDR3 is TGTGCCTGGAGTCGGGTAGCCTACGAGCAGTACTTC. As protein: CAWSRVAYEQYF.

The gene calls are TRBV27 and TRBJ2-4; TRBD2 matches at 7 bases. CDR3 length equals 15 residues. V lost 6 bases, J lost 7 bases, and 12 bases stayed unmatched. Germline V gives CDR1 MNHEY, CDR2 SMNVEV (reference sequence). For the CDR3, the DNA is TGTGCCAGCAGCCCATGGGGGGGTCTCCGGAACATTCAGTACTTC. This codes for CASSPWGGLRNIQYF.

This clone was seen more than once but under ten times. The chain carries TRBV7-3 and TRBJ2-2; 8 nucleotides agree with TRBD1. V shed 3 bases and J 5 bases; nucleotides not matched to a gene: 8. The CDR3 contains 16 residues. Germline V gene lookup returns CDR1 SGHTA and CDR2 FQGTGA. CDR3 protein: CASSFLGQGGTGELFF. In DNA, the CDR3 is TGTGCCAGCAGCTTCCTAGGACAGGGCGGGACCGGGGAGCTGTTTTTT.

This clone appeared a few times. V usage is TRBV5-1 and J usage is TRBJ1-2, with 8 bases matching TRBD1. Germline CDR1 is SGHRS and CDR2 is YFSETQ. This CDR3 is built from 15 residues. With 0 bases clipped from V and 7 bases from J, the junction kept 8 bases outside the gene matches. CDR3 amino acids: CASSLDPGQAFGYTF. The DNA of the CDR3 is TGCGCCAGCAGCTTGGACCCGGGACAGGCTTTTGGCTACACCTTC.

The rearrangement links TRBV21-1 to TRBJ2-7; the listed D gene, TRBD1, was not tested against the DNA. TRBV21-1 is assigned pseudogene status. This CDR3 is built from 18 residues. DNA for the CDR3: TGTGCCAGCAGCAAACTGCCCGACAGGGACTTCCGCTCCTACGAGCAGTACTTC. This sequence encodes CASSKLPDRDFRSYEQYF.

The chain is built from TRBV6-5 and TRBJ2-7; the match to TRBD2 covers 8 bases. The CDR3 sequence is 15 residues long. After removal of 6 bases from V and 7 bases from J, the junction contained 14 bases not matched to a gene. Germline V gene data show CDR1 as MNHEY and CDR2 as SVGAGI. The DNA of the CDR3 is TGTGCCAGCAGCGGGAGCGGGAGCCAGTCGAGGGAGCAGTACTTC. It encodes CASSGSGSQSREQYF.

V usage is TRBV6-1 and J usage is TRBJ2-7; the D gene is possibly TRBD2 (5 bases). Germline lookup yields CDR1 MNHNS and CDR2 SASEGT. The CDR3 runs to 13 residues. The V and J ends lost 3 bases and 3 bases respectively, with 9 bases between them. For the CDR3, the DNA is TGTGCCAGCAGTGACGAAAGCGGCTACGAGCAGTACTTC. This sequence encodes CASSDESGYEQYF.

CDR3 nucleotides: TGTGCCAGCAGTGGAGATGAGGCGGGTTTTTCCGAGACCCAGTACTTC. Its translation: CASSGDEAGFSETQYF. This chain joins TRBV25-1 and TRBJ2-5, with a tentative D call TRBD2 (5 bases). Trimming cost V 4 bases and J 5 bases, with 20 bases left between them. The CDR3 spans 16 residues. Germline assignment: CDR1 MGHDK and CDR2 SYGVNS.

This clone has more than one count but fewer than ten. CDR3 DNA sequence: TGTGCCAGCACCCCGACAGATAGCAATCAGCCCCAGCATTTT. Translation gives CASTPTDSNQPQHF. The chain couples TRBV7-9 to TRBJ1-5; weak D call: TRBD1 (5 bases). Germline V gene lookup returns CDR1 SEHNR and CDR2 FQNEAQ (reference sequence). V was shortened by 7 bases and J by 0 bases, with 10 bases between the two germline ends. The CDR3 runs to 14 residues.

CDR3 protein: CTTRGGLHEDTEAFF. The CDR3 DNA reads as TGCACCACTCGAGGGGGTTTGCATGAGGACACTGAAGCTTTCTTT. The genes are TRBV1 and TRBJ1-1; the D segment call TRBD1 is taken from the table without a DNA check. TRBV1 is listed as a pseudogene. The CDR3 extends over 15 amino acids.

CDR3 residues: CASSPGFRPQHF. The CDR3 DNA is TGTGCCAGCAGTCCAGGGTTTCGGCCCCAGCATTTT. The V and J genes are TRBV28 and TRBJ1-5, with a tentative D call TRBD1 (5 bases). CDR1 and CDR2 from the germline V gene are MDHEN and SYDVKM. Deletions cut 5 bases from V and 9 bases from J, with 11 bases between. This CDR3 region has 12 residues.

This clone has only a few counts. The rearrangement joins TRBV21-1 to TRBJ1-1. TRBV21-1 is deemed a pseudogene. This CDR3 has 15 residues. CDR3 nucleotides: TGTGCCAGCAGCCCTACCCTGAATGTGGAGACTGAAGCTTTCTTT. This translates into CASSPTLNVETEAFF.

The genes are TRBV2 and TRBJ1-6; weak D call: TRBD1 (5 bases). Per germline, CDR1 SNHLY and CDR2 FYNNEI. This CDR3 region has 15 residues. V lost 3 bases and J lost 7, with 13 bases in between. DNA of the CDR3: TGTGCCAGCAGTGAGAGACAAGGGGAAAATTCACCCCTCCACTTT. Translated: CASSERQGENSPLHF.

This clone was seen only a few times. V usage is TRBV28 and J usage is TRBJ1-2, with D tentatively TRBD1 (6 bases). V lost 10 bases and J 7 bases, leaving 19 bases between the germline ends. Germline CDR1 reads MDHEN; CDR2 reads SYDVKM. The CDR3 has 13 amino acids. CDR3 coding DNA: TGTGCCACCGTCAGGGGCGGGGGAGGTGGCTACACCTTC. Translation gives CATVRGGGGGYTF.

The chain uses TRBV5-1 and TRBJ1-2, with TRBD1 matching 9 bases. Germline V gene lookup returns CDR1 SGHRS and CDR2 YFSETQ. This CDR3 comprises 16 residues. With 0 bases clipped from V and 6 bases from J, the junction kept 9 bases outside the gene matches. The CDR3 DNA is TGCGCCAGCAGCTTGGCCCCGTCCGGGACAGGGAATGGCTACACCTTC. Its translation: CASSLAPSGTGNGYTF.